The 30 T cell receptor beta chains below come from one sample, sequenced in a study of regulatory T cells in long-lasting Graves disease. Time point specified: newly diagnosed GD, antithyroid drugs for less than 3 months. PBMC-extracted RNA yielded the TCR library. Combining iRepertoire HTBI primers with Arm-PCR of CDR3 regions, the authors built TCR beta libraries. Each CDR3 protein is one row after TCRdb ran MiXCR on the multiplex PCR reads. Of some 400,000 distinct CDR3 sequences listed, about 15% were seen once; the top ten hold roughly a sixth. The same specimen was also included in a second study, on T cells in Graves' hyperthyroidism and ophthalmopathy.

The material sequenced was peripheral blood mononuclear cells (PBMCs), taken at new diagnosis, from a patient treated with antithyroid drugs. Receptors were obtained from a woman aged 25-40 years with Graves disease.

This rearrangement joins TRBV10-3 to TRBJ2-4; 8 bases match TRBD1. The CDR3 has 17 amino acids. Trimming took 0 bases from V and 7 from J; bases not matched to a gene: 11. Germline V gene lookup returns CDR1 ENHRY and CDR2 SYGVKD. The CDR3 DNA is TGTGCCATCAGTGAGTCATCCAGGACAGGGCAATCGAACATTCAGTACTTC. Translated: CAISESSRTGQSNIQYF.

This chain connects TRBV7-3 to TRBJ2-7; 9 nucleotides align to TRBD1. Trimming took 2 bases from V and 0 from J; bases not matched to a gene: 5. The CDR3 consists of 16 residues. Per germline, CDR1 SGHTA and CDR2 FQGTGA. CDR3 protein: CASSLPRDRVSYEQYF. In DNA, the CDR3 is TGTGCCAGCAGCTTACCAAGGGACAGGGTCTCCTACGAGCAGTACTTC. Variable domain in full (rest from reference TRBV7-3 and TRBJ2-7): GAGVSQTPSNKVTEKGKYVELRCDPISGHTALYWYRQSLGQGPEFLIYFQGTGAADDSGLPNDRFFAVRPEGSVSTLKIQRTERGDSAVYLCASSLPRDRVSYEQYFGPGTRLTVT.

This clonotype has at least ten counts. The gene calls are TRBV11-3 and TRBJ2-5; TRBD2 matches 10 bases. This CDR3 is built from 17 residues. J was trimmed by 4 bases and V by 2 bases; bases with no gene match: 10. Germline V gene lookup returns CDR1 SGHNT and CDR2 YENEEA. In nucleotides, the CDR3 is TGTGCCAGCAGCTTATCCAATTTAGCGGGAGGAGGAGAGACCCAGTACTTC. As protein: CASSLSNLAGGGETQYF.

The chain uses TRBV7-9 and TRBJ1-6; 10 nucleotides agree with TRBD1. V lost 6 bases and J lost 5; bases outside the gene matches: 4. In germline, CDR1 is SEHNR, CDR2 FQNEAQ (reference sequence). CDR3 length: 15 residues. CDR3 sequence: CASRRDRGNNSPLHF. CDR3 coding DNA: TGTGCCAGCAGAAGGGACAGGGGAAATAATTCACCCCTCCACTTT. Variable domain in full (rest from reference TRBV7-9 and TRBJ1-6): DTGVSQNPRHKITKRGQNVTFRCDPISEHNRLYWYRQTLGQGPEFLTYFQNEAQLEKSRLLSDRFSAERPKGSFSTLEIQRTEQGDSAMYLCASRRDRGNNSPLHFGNGTRLTVT.

There are a few counts of this clonotype. The chain has TRBV29-1 and TRBJ2-3; D not certain. CDR1 and CDR2 from the germline V gene are SQVTM and ANQGSEA. The germline V and J ends were trimmed by 2 bases and 1 base, with 7 bases remaining between them. There are 13 residues in the CDR3. CDR3 protein: CSVELTRTDTQYF. DNA for the CDR3: TGCAGCGTTGAACTTACTCGCACAGATACGCAGTATTTT.

This chain connects TRBV6-1 to TRBJ2-2, with D perhaps given as TRBD1 or TRBD2 (5 bases each). CDR1 is MNHNS, CDR2 SASEGT, per germline. The CDR3 has 16 residues. Trimming pared 8 bases from V and 6 bases from J, leaving 22 bases between. Here the CDR3 DNA reads TGTGCCAGCTCCACCCCCCGGACCCTGGGGGCCGGGGAGCTGTTTTTT. Amino acid sequence: CASSTPRTLGAGELFF.

This clonotype has only a few counts. A much larger clone differs from this one at a single base, so this may be a read error. This chain uses TRBV12-3 or TRBV12-4 with TRBJ1-1; D might be TRBD1 (6 bases). This CDR3 region has 15 residues. CDR3: CVSSIQGIGNTEAFF. DNA for the CDR3: TGTGTCAGCAGTATACAGGGAATAGGGAACACTGAAGCTTTCTTT.

At least ten counts were recorded for this clonotype. The chain has TRBV12-3 or TRBV12-4 and TRBJ2-7, with 8 bases lining up with TRBD1. Trimming cost V 6 bases and J 7 bases; bases outside gene matches: 20. This CDR3 has 17 residues. The CDR3 sequence: CASSSPPGQASPLEQYF. The CDR3 bases are TGTGCCAGCAGCTCACCCCCGGGACAGGCCAGTCCCTTGGAGCAGTACTTC.

In its sample, this clonotype was seen many times. The V call is TRBV30, the J call TRBJ1-5; 8 nucleotides agree with TRBD1. This CDR3 region has 13 residues. The ends lost 3 bases at V and 6 bases at J; junction bases unmatched: 4. CDR1 is GTSNPN and CDR2 is SVGIG in the germline V gene (reference sequence). The CDR3 loop reads CAWSDRGFQPQHF. The DNA of the CDR3 is TGTGCCTGGAGCGACAGGGGATTTCAGCCCCAGCATTTT.

This clonotype was detected once. The chain is built from TRBV14 and TRBJ1-1; 7 bases are shared with TRBD1. Trimming cost V 4 bases and J 5 bases; bases outside gene matches: 13. CDR1 SGHDN and CDR2 FVKESK come from the germline V gene. The CDR3 totals 16 residues. The CDR3 DNA reads as TGTGCCAGCAGCCCAGGGGGGGCAGGGGTTTATACTGAAGCTTTCTTT. It specifies CASSPGGAGVYTEAFF.

As for this clonotype: A much more abundant neighbour one base away suggests this may be a read error. The rearrangement uses TRBV13 and TRBJ2-1; possible D gene TRBD2, 6 bases. The end of the DNA aligns better with TRBJ2-7, so the J call may be wrong. This CDR3 contains 13 residues. CDR1 and CDR2 (germline): PRHDT, FYEKMQ (reference sequence). CDR3 loop: CASSVTSPYEQYF. CDR3 coding DNA: TGTGCCAGCAGCGTGACTAGTCCCTATGAGCAGTACTTC.

V gene TRBV15 combines with J gene TRBJ2-7; D is uncertain. V lost 0 bases and J lost 5, with 5 bases in between. The CDR3 runs to 12 residues. Germline CDR1 and CDR2: LNHNV and YYDKDF (reference sequence). This CDR3 reads CATSRDWDEQYF. DNA for the CDR3: TGTGCCACCAGCAGAGATTGGGACGAGCAGTACTTC.

This clonotype was counted many times. This chain uses TRBV7-3 with TRBJ2-5, with 9 nucleotides matching TRBD1. Trimming at V came to 2 bases and at J to 5 bases, leaving 9 bases not matched to a gene. Germline V gene lookup returns CDR1 SGHTA and CDR2 FQGTGA. This CDR3 has 16 amino acids. This chain's CDR3 is CASSLQPTTGGETQYF. The CDR3 bases are TGTGCCAGCAGCTTACAACCAACCACAGGGGGCGAGACCCAGTACTTC. The whole variable domain, filled in from reference TRBV7-3 and TRBJ2-5, reads GAGVSQTPSNKVTEKGKYVELRCDPISGHTALYWYRQSLGQGPEFLIYFQGTGAADDSGLPNDRFFAVRPEGSVSTLKIQRTERGDSAVYLCASSLQPTTGGETQYFGPGTRLLVL.

This chain uses TRBV10-2 with TRBJ2-7, with TRBD1 matching 7 bases. The CDR3 is 11 amino acids. The germline V gene has CDR1 WSHSY and CDR2 SAAADI. V lost 9 bases to trimming and J lost 5 bases; unmatched junction nucleotides: 4. CDR3 coding DNA: TGCGCCAGATTGACAGGGCACGAGCAGTACTTC. It translates to CARLTGHEQYF.

This clonotype was detected many times. The rearrangement links TRBV28 to TRBJ2-7; D gene ambiguous. Germline V CDR1 and CDR2: MDHEN, SYDVKM. With 2 bases removed from V and 5 bases from J, the gap between germline ends came to 4 bases. CDR3 length: 11 amino acids. As DNA, the CDR3 is TGTGCCAGCAGTTTAGGGGACGAGCAGTACTTC. It yields the protein CASSLGDEQYF.

The sample holds many counts of this clonotype. The chain couples TRBV12-3 or TRBV12-4 to TRBJ2-6; perhaps TRBD1 as D (5 bases). CDR3 length: 19 residues. V dropped 6 bases and J dropped 0 bases, with 21 bases sitting between them. The DNA of the CDR3 is TGTGCCAGCAGGTCAAGTCAGGGAAGCCTACCCTCTGGGGCCAACGTCCTGACTTTC. Translating it yields CASRSSQGSLPSGANVLTF.

V usage is TRBV19 and J usage is TRBJ2-7; D could derive from TRBD1 or TRBD2 (6 bases each). The CDR3 length is 13 residues. V gave up 6 bases and J gave up 8 bases, with 17 bases separating them. From germline, CDR1 is LNHDA and CDR2 SQIVND (reference sequence). The CDR3 DNA reads TGTGCCAGTAGCCCTAAACGGGGGCCGAAGCAGTACTTC. Protein sequence: CASSPKRGPKQYF. Using reference TRBV19 and TRBJ2-7 for the parts outside the CDR3, the full variable domain is DGGITQSPKYLFRKEGQNVTLSCEQNLNHDAMYWYRQDPGQGLRLIYYSQIVNDFQKGDIAEGYSVSREKKESFPLTVTSAQKNPTAFYLCASSPKRGPKQYFGPGTRLTVT.

This clonotype was picked up one time. This may come from a read error, since a much larger clone is one base off. The chain combines TRBV10-3 with TRBJ1-2, with D perhaps TRBD1 (5 bases). Looked up from germline, CDR1 is ENHRY and CDR2 is SYGVKD. Trimming left V 10 bases short and J 1 base short, with 13 bases between. This CDR3 contains 13 residues. CDR3 DNA sequence: TGTGCCAACAGGAAACGGAATAACTATGGCTACACCTTC. Amino acids: CANRKRNNYGYTF.

This clonotype has just a few counts. Given a much more abundant clone one base away, this may be a read error. This rearrangement joins TRBV30 to TRBJ2-2, with D possibly TRBD2 on 5 matching bases. The CDR3 contains 15 residues. Germline V gene lookup returns CDR1 GTSNPN and CDR2 SVGIG (reference sequence). DNA for the CDR3: TGTGCCTGGAGCGCGCTACTAGGAAACACCGGGAAGCTGTTTTTT. This sequence encodes CAWSALLGNTGKLFF.

This chain links TRBV30 with TRBJ1-2; D unresolved. Trimming cost V 2 bases and J 8 bases, with 12 bases left between them. The CDR3 totals 12 residues. The germline CDR1 and CDR2 sequences are GTSNPN and SVGIG (reference sequence). The CDR3 region is CAWSTGERGYTF. CDR3 sequence (DNA): TGTGCCTGGAGTACCGGGGAACGAGGCTACACCTTC.

In this sample, this clonotype turned up a few times. V and J are TRBV5-1 and TRBJ2-1; TRBD2 is a possible D gene (5 bases). V lost 3 bases to trimming and J lost 8 bases, with 15 bases between them. Germline assignment: CDR1 SGHRS and CDR2 YFSETQ. This CDR3 region has 14 residues. The DNA for the CDR3 is TGCGCCAGCAGCTCATCTCAGCGCGGGCATGAGCAGTTCTTC. Amino acid sequence: CASSSSQRGHEQFF.

This clonotype has ten or more counts. The chain recombines TRBV27 with TRBJ2-5, with D perhaps TRBD2 (5 bases). The CDR3 covers 13 residues. V was trimmed by 10 bases and J by 4 bases, leaving 16 bases between them. Germline values: CDR1 MNHEY, CDR2 SMNVEV (reference sequence). In DNA form, the CDR3 reads TGTGCCAACAGATCGGACTTTAGAGAGACCCAGTACTTC. Protein: CANRSDFRETQYF.

In its sample, this clonotype was seen many times. This chain links TRBV20-1 with TRBJ2-7, with 9 bases fitting TRBD1. The CDR3 runs 14 residues. From germline, CDR1 is DFQATT and CDR2 SNEGSKA (reference sequence). CDR3 residues: CGFHGTGSSYEQYF. CDR3 in DNA: TGCGGCTTCCACGGGACAGGGTCCTCCTACGAGCAGTACTTC.

A few counts support this clonotype. V usage is TRBV3-1 and J usage is TRBJ2-1; D remains ambiguous. Looked up from germline, CDR1 is LGHDT and CDR2 is YNNKEL (reference sequence). V gave up 2 bases and J gave up 1 base, with 9 bases separating them. The CDR3 runs 15 residues. CDR3 DNA: TGTGCCAGCAGCCAATTTTCCCGGTCCTACAATGAGCAGTTCTTC. Protein product: CASSQFSRSYNEQFF.

This clonotype showed up many times. The chain links TRBV6-1 to TRBJ1-5; a possible D gene is TRBD1 (5 bases). The V gene's germline CDR1 is MNHNS and CDR2 SASEGT. V shed 2 bases and J shed 7 bases, with 18 bases lying between them. The CDR3 length is 16 residues. As DNA, the CDR3 is TGTGCCAGCAGTGAATCTTGGCAGGGTTTGGGACAGCCCCAGCATTTT. It translates to CASSESWQGLGQPQHF.

The chain carries TRBV24-1 and TRBJ2-2; D is possibly TRBD1 or TRBD2 (6 bases each). Germline-derived CDR1 and CDR2 are KGHDR and SFDVKD. CDR3 size: 15 residues. V lost 5 bases and J lost 5, with 14 bases in between. In DNA, the CDR3 is TGTGCCACCAGTGCTATAGGAGGGGGAACCGGGGAGCTGTTTTTT. Translated: CATSAIGGGTGELFF.

On this clonotype itself: A read error may be the cause here, since a much bigger clone is one base away. The genes are TRBV29-1 and TRBJ1-2, with D unresolved. Germline CDR1 is SQVTM and CDR2 is ANQGSEA. The CDR3 length is 16 residues. The CDR3 DNA is TGCAGCGTTGAAGATCGAGTTAGGACTTCTAACTATGGCAACACCTTC. It is translated as CSVEDRVRTSNYGNTF.

This clonotype was seen ten or more times. The CDR3 DNA sequence: TGCAGTGCTTACGGGGAAATGGACACCGCTCGGTATGAGCAGTTCTTC. Its translation: CSAYGEMDTARYEQFF. V usage is TRBV20-1 and J usage is TRBJ2-1; D could derive from TRBD1 or TRBD2 (5 bases each). Trimming took 5 bases from V and 8 from J, leaving 25 bases between them. CDR1 is DFQATT, CDR2 SNEGSKA, per germline (reference sequence). There are 16 residues in the CDR3.

This clonotype has ten or more counts. CDR3 DNA sequence: TGTGCCAGCAGCTTAGCAGGGACAGGGAGGAAGACCCAGTACTTC. It is translated as CASSLAGTGRKTQYF. The chain uses TRBV11-2 and TRBJ2-5, with 9 nucleotides matching TRBD1. Germline CDR1 and CDR2: SGHAT and FQNNGV. The CDR3 is 15 residues long. V was pared by 1 base and J by 6 bases, with 6 bases of the junction left unmatched. Using reference TRBV11-2 and TRBJ2-5 for the parts outside the CDR3, the full variable domain is EAGVAQSPRYKIIEKRQSVAFWCNPISGHATLYWYQQILGQGPKLLIQFQNNGVVDDSQLPKDRFSAERLKGVDSTLKIQPAKLEDSAVYLCASSLAGTGRKTQYFGPGTRLLVL.

The rearrangement joins TRBV6-2 or TRBV6-3 to TRBJ2-5; no clear D. The CDR3 length is 15 residues. Germline V gene lookup returns CDR1 MNHEY and CDR2 SVGEGT. Trimming pared 1 base from V and 5 bases from J, leaving 14 bases between. CDR3 nucleotide sequence: TGTGCCAGCAGTTACTACCCCAAGGGTGGGGAGACCCAGTACTTC. Protein product: CASSYYPKGGETQYF.